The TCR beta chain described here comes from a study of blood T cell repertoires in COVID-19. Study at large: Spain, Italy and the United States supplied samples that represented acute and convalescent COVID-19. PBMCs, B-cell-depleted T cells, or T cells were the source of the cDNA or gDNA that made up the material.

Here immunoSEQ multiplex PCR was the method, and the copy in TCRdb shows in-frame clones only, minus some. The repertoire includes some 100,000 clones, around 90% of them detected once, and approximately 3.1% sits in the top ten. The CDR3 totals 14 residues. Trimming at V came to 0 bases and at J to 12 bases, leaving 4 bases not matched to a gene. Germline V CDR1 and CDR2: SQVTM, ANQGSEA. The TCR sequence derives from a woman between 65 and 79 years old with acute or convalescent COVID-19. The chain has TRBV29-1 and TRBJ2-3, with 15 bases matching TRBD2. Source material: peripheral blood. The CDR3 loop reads CSVEDGTSGRTQYF. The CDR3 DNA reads TGCAGCGTTGAAGACGGGACTAGCGGGAGGACACAGTATTTT.